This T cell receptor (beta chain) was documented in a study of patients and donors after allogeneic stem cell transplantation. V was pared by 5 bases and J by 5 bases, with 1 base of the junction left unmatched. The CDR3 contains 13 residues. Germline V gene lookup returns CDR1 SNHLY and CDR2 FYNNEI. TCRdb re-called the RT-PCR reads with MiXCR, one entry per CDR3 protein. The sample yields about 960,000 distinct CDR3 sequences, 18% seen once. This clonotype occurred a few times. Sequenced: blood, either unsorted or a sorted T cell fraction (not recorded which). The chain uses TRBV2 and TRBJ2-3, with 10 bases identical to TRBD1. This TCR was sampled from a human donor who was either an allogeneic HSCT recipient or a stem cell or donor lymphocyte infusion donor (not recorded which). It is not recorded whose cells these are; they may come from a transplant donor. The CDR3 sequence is CASSRDRGDTQYF. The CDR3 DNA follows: TGTGCCAGCAGTCGGGACAGGGGAGATACGCAGTATTTT.